These 32 T cell receptor beta chains were sequenced from one sample in a study of graft-versus-host responses after intestinal transplantation. These TCRs' antigens remain unknown. The method was immunoSEQ multiplex PCR; TCRdb's version includes in-frame clones alone and lacks a portion of them. The sample consists of about 90,000 clones, approximately 92% of them appearing once. The sequences come from unstimulated CD8+ T cells sorted from spleen or lymph node cells, collected before transplant. Receptor source: a human donor who was the organ donor for an intestinal transplant.

CDR3 DNA sequence: TGTGCCAGCTCACCATCCGAGCGAGGGTCCTACGAGCAGTACTTC. Translating it yields CASSPSERGSYEQYF. V is TRBV18 and J is TRBJ2-7; the D gene is possibly TRBD2 (5 bases). This CDR3 region has 15 residues. The germline CDR1 and CDR2 sequences are KGHSH and LQKENI. The ends were cut back, 2 bases at V and 1 base at J, with 12 bases in the middle.

The CDR3 DNA is TGTGCCAGTGGACTAGCGGGAAATAATGAGCAGTTCTTC. This sequence encodes CASGLAGNNEQFF. The V and J genes are TRBV28 and TRBJ2-1; TRBD2 agrees at 12 bases. The CDR3 spans 13 residues. The germline CDR1 and CDR2 sequences are MDHEN and SYDVKM. Losses at the gene ends were 9 bases for V and 7 bases for J; bases not matched to a gene: 4.

The genes are TRBV7-9 and TRBJ2-1, with 11 bases that match TRBD2. CDR1 is SEHNR, CDR2 FQNEAQ, per germline (reference sequence). J gave up 5 bases and V 7 bases, and 10 bases lay outside the gene matches. The CDR3 runs 16 residues. CDR3 DNA: TGTGCCAGCACCTCCTCGCCGGGACTAGCGGACAATGAGCAGTTCTTC. Amino acids: CASTSSPGLADNEQFF.

In this sample, this clone turned up once. The chain recombines TRBV5-4 with TRBJ1-1, with D perhaps TRBD1 (5 bases). This CDR3 is built from 12 residues. Germline loops: CDR1 SGHNT, CDR2 YYREEE (reference sequence). V lost 6 bases and J 0 bases, leaving 6 bases between the germline ends. DNA of the CDR3: TGTGCCAGCACAGGGATGAACACTGAAGCTTTCTTT. Residues: CASTGMNTEAFF.

The gene calls are TRBV13 and TRBJ2-3, with D tentatively TRBD2 (6 bases). The V gene's germline CDR1 is PRHDT and CDR2 FYEKMQ (reference sequence). This CDR3 has 16 residues. The V and J ends lost 3 bases and 1 base respectively, with 14 bases between them. CDR3 coding DNA: TGTGCCAGCAGCTTTGGGACTTTTCAGGGCACAGATACGCAGTATTTT. Residues: CASSFGTFQGTDTQYF.

For the CDR3, the DNA is TGTGCCAGCAGCTTGGTGGGGACAGGGAGCTACGAGCAGTACTTC. It is translated as CASSLVGTGSYEQYF. This sequence joins TRBV5-5 and TRBJ2-7; the match to TRBD1 covers 9 bases. The CDR3 runs 15 residues. The J segment lost 3 bases and the V segment lost 0 bases, leaving 4 bases of the junction unmatched. From germline, CDR1 is SGHKS and CDR2 YYEKEE (reference sequence).

Concerning this clone: The conserved phenylalanine or tryptophan is not found at the CDR3 terminus, so this likely reflects a read error. The V gene is TRBV5-1, the J gene TRBJ1-1, with 8 nucleotides matching TRBD1. This CDR3 has 16 residues. V dropped 7 bases and J dropped 4; count of bases not matched to a gene: 15. Germline V gene lookup returns CDR1 SGHRS and CDR2 YFSETQ. The DNA for the CDR3 is TGCGCCAGCTTCGGTTCAGCAGGGGGCGTGGGCACTGAAGCTTTCTCT. Translated, it gives CASFGSAGGVGTEAFS.

The chain's CDR3 is CASSSASTEQFF. The CDR3 region has the DNA TGTGCCAGCAGCTCCGCGAGCACTGAGCAGTTCTTC. The chain couples TRBV7-3 to TRBJ2-1; D is uncertain. The CDR3 consists of 12 residues. Trimming cost V 4 bases and J 9 bases, with 10 bases left between them. Per the germline V gene, CDR1 is SGHTA and CDR2 is FQGTGA.

The chain links TRBV27 to TRBJ2-3, with TRBD2 matching 9 bases. V was pared by 8 bases and J by 4 bases, with 10 bases of the junction left unmatched. The CDR3 has 15 residues. The germline V gene encodes CDR1 MNHEY and CDR2 SMNVEV (reference sequence). CDR3 nucleotide sequence: TGTGCCAGCCCCCGGGGCAGCGGGAGGCCAGATACGCAGTATTTT. Amino acids: CASPRGSGRPDTQYF.

The rearrangement links TRBV4-3 to TRBJ1-1, with 9 bases aligning to TRBD1. The length of the CDR3 is 15 residues. CDR1 and CDR2 from the germline V gene are LGHNA and YSLEER. After removal of 3 bases from V and 6 bases from J, the junction contained 8 bases not matched to a gene. The CDR3 is CASSQATGGASEAFF. For the CDR3, the DNA is TGCGCCAGCAGCCAGGCCACAGGGGGCGCGTCTGAAGCTTTCTTT.

The V and J genes are TRBV25-1 and TRBJ1-4; TRBD1 is a possible D gene (6 bases). Trimming took 6 bases from V and 4 from J, leaving 12 bases between them. The germline gives CDR1 MGHDK, CDR2 SYGVNS. This CDR3 is 14 amino acids long. CDR3 bases: TGTGCCAGCAGCGAGGGGGGGGTTAATGAAAAACTGTTTTTT. As protein: CASSEGGVNEKLFF.

This clone was detected once. The chain employs TRBV19 and TRBJ1-2; TRBD1 might be the D (5 bases). From germline, CDR1 is LNHDA and CDR2 SQIVND (reference sequence). Trimming took 5 bases from V and 6 from J, leaving 13 bases between them. CDR3 length: 13 residues. The chain's CDR3 is CASSLGAVDGYTF. CDR3 in DNA: TGTGCCAGTAGTTTAGGGGCAGTGGATGGCTACACCTTC.

The chain combines TRBV4-1 with TRBJ2-1, with 7 bases that match TRBD2. The germline V gene encodes CDR1 MGHRA and CDR2 YSYEKL. The CDR3 is 17 residues long. After removal of 0 bases from V and 6 bases from J, the junction contained 11 bases not matched to a gene. The CDR3 here is CASSQEAGTTLGNEQFF. For the CDR3, the DNA is TGCGCCAGCAGCCAAGAAGCCGGGACTACCTTAGGCAATGAGCAGTTCTTC.

The genes are TRBV7-9 and TRBJ2-5; possibly TRBD1 for D (6 bases). The J call is doubtful: the DNA matches TRBJ2-7 better. The CDR3 is 13 residues long. The germline CDR1 and CDR2 sequences are SEHNR and FQNEAQ (reference sequence). The CDR3 nucleotides are TGTGCCAGCAGCCTGGGGACACCCTACGAGCAGTACTTC. Translating gives CASSLGTPYEQYF.

The CDR3 DNA is TGTGCCAGCAGCTTAGCGAAACGAGGGCTCCTAGGGAATTCACCCCTCCACTTT. Translated: CASSLAKRGLLGNSPLHF. The chain employs TRBV7-9 and TRBJ1-6; D unresolved. Trimming left V 0 bases short and J 7 bases short, with 19 bases between. Germline V lookup: CDR1 SEHNR, CDR2 FQNEAQ (reference sequence). The CDR3 length is 18 residues. Variable domain in full (rest from reference TRBV7-9 and TRBJ1-6): DTGVSQNPRHKITKRGQNVTFRCDPISEHNRLYWYRQTLGQGPEFLTYFQNEAQLEKSRLLSDRFSAERPKGSFSTLEIQRTEQGDSAMYLCASSLAKRGLLGNSPLHFGNGTRLTVT.

This rearrangement joins TRBV2 to TRBJ1-1; tentatively, D is TRBD1 (6 bases). This CDR3 contains 14 residues. With 8 bases removed from V and 2 bases from J, the gap between germline ends came to 15 bases. Germline CDR1 SNHLY, CDR2 FYNNEI. This CDR3 reads CASAEGGENTEAFF. The DNA for the CDR3 is TGTGCCAGCGCCGAGGGGGGGGAAAACACTGAAGCTTTCTTT.

The chain employs TRBV10-3 and TRBJ2-3, with D perhaps TRBD1 (6 bases). Trimming pared 8 bases from V and 1 base from J, leaving 13 bases between. This CDR3 spans 14 amino acids. Germline CDR1 is ENHRY and CDR2 is SYGVKD. The CDR3 bases are TGTGCCATCTGGGATAGACAGGGCACAGATACGCAGTATTTT. This translates into CAIWDRQGTDTQYF.

The chain combines TRBV6-1 with TRBJ1-3; 7 bases are a match to TRBD1. This CDR3 comprises 15 residues. V gave up 2 bases and J gave up 4 bases; unmatched junction bases: 5. Per the germline V gene, CDR1 is MNHNS and CDR2 is SASEGT. CDR3 amino acids: CASSEKGAYGNTIYF. For the CDR3, the DNA is TGTGCCAGCAGTGAAAAGGGGGCCTACGGAAACACCATATATTTT.

The chain carries TRBV27 and TRBJ1-1; D might be TRBD1 (5 bases). Trimming took off 4 bases at V and 11 bases at J, with 14 bases between the two ends. Germline loops: CDR1 MNHEY, CDR2 SMNVEV (reference sequence). The CDR3 has 12 residues. CDR3 DNA: TGTGCCAGCAGTTATCCGGGGGATACGGCTTTCTTT. Its protein product is CASSYPGDTAFF.

The chain couples TRBV9 to TRBJ2-7; 9 nucleotides align to TRBD2. CDR3 size: 16 residues. Germline V gene lookup returns CDR1 SGDLS and CDR2 YYNGEE. J lost 5 bases, V lost 5 bases, and 14 bases had no gene match. The CDR3 is CASSLGVAGVYDEQYF. The CDR3 nucleotides are TGTGCCAGCAGTCTCGGGGTAGCGGGGGTGTACGACGAGCAGTACTTC.

J is TRBJ2-5 and V is TRBV4-1; the match to TRBD2 covers 7 bases. Looked up from germline, CDR1 is MGHRA and CDR2 is YSYEKL. V lost 0 bases, J lost 2 bases, and 3 bases stayed unmatched. The CDR3 contains 15 residues. The CDR3 reads CASSQEWGGQETQYF. CDR3 bases: TGCGCCAGCAGCCAAGAATGGGGGGGGCAAGAGACCCAGTACTTC.

This chain uses TRBV2 with TRBJ2-7; weak D call: TRBD1 (5 bases). CDR1 and CDR2 from the germline V gene are SNHLY and FYNNEI. The CDR3 runs to 15 residues. Trimming stripped 3 bases from V and 5 bases from J, with 17 bases between. CDR3 sequence (DNA): TGTGCCAGCAGTGACGGTTGGCAGGGCGGCGACGAGCAGTACTTC. Encoded protein: CASSDGWQGGDEQYF.

The chain uses TRBV7-9 and TRBJ2-5; 8 bases fit TRBD1. V gave up 7 bases and J gave up 5 bases; unmatched junction bases: 12. The length of the CDR3 is 15 residues. CDR1 is SEHNR, CDR2 FQNEAQ, per germline (reference sequence). CDR3 in DNA: TGTGCCAGCAACACTCCGGGACAGGAGGGGGAGACCCAGTACTTC. Residues: CASNTPGQEGETQYF.

The rearrangement links TRBV11-2 to TRBJ1-4; no clear D gene. The ends were cut back, 5 bases at V and 9 bases at J, with 13 bases in the middle. CDR3 length: 13 amino acids. Germline CDR1 reads SGHAT; CDR2 reads FQNNGV. The DNA for the CDR3 is TGTGCCAGCAGCATCGACTCTGGCCAAAAACTGTTTTTT. Translating gives CASSIDSGQKLFF.

A single count supports this clone. The J gene is TRBJ2-1, the V gene TRBV12-2; the DNA was not compared with TRBD2, the D call given in the table. TRBV12-2 represents a pseudogene. The CDR3 extends over 17 amino acids. The CDR3 spells CASRLAGGPTPNNEQFF. The CDR3, as DNA: TGTGCAAGTCGCTTAGCGGGGGGTCCGACCCCTAACAATGAGCAGTTCTTC.

The chain combines TRBV5-1 with TRBJ2-5; weak D call: TRBD1 (6 bases). Trimming pared 4 bases from V and 4 bases from J, leaving 17 bases between. The germline CDR1 and CDR2 sequences are SGHRS and YFSETQ. This CDR3 comprises 15 residues. CDR3 sequence (DNA): TGCGCCAGCAGCAAGGGACACCCGGGGCGAGAGACCCAGTACTTC. Protein: CASSKGHPGRETQYF. The full variable domain, rest sourced from reference TRBV5-1 and TRBJ2-5, is KAGVTQTPRYLIKTRGQQVTLSCSPISGHRSVSWYQQTPGQGLQFLFEYFSETQRNKGNFPGRFSGRQFSNSRSEMNVSTLELGDSALYLCASSKGHPGRETQYFGPGTRLLVL.

This chain joins TRBV9 and TRBJ2-2; 7 bases match TRBD1. Unmatched junction bases numbered 9, after V lost 4 bases and J lost 3 bases. CDR3 size: 16 residues. Germline V gives CDR1 SGDLS, CDR2 YYNGEE. The DNA of the CDR3 is TGTGCCAGCAGCCCCACCCGGGACAGTTACACCGGGGAGCTGTTTTTT. As protein: CASSPTRDSYTGELFF.

This clone has more than one count but fewer than ten. The rearrangement joins TRBV11-2 to TRBJ1-1; no definite D call. The CDR3 is made up of 16 amino acids. The germline V and J ends were trimmed by 2 bases and 3 bases, with 16 bases remaining between them. Germline CDR1 and CDR2: SGHAT and FQNNGV. The CDR3 sequence: CASSLSSVMYYTEAFF. In DNA, the CDR3 is TGTGCCAGCAGCTTATCTTCGGTTATGTATTACACTGAAGCTTTCTTT.

The chain uses TRBV7-8 and TRBJ2-3; 10 bases match TRBD1. The CDR3 runs to 17 residues. Trimming removed 6 bases from V and 2 bases from J; junction bases left unmatched: 11. Looked up from germline, CDR1 is SGHVS and CDR2 is FQNEAQ. In DNA, the CDR3 is TGTGCCAGCAGGCAGCCGGGGGGACAGGGGCTCACAGATACGCAGTATTTT. It is translated as CASRQPGGQGLTDTQYF.

Comments on this clone: Different DNA sequences within this sample yield the same CDR3. V and J are TRBV4-1 and TRBJ2-7; TRBD1 might be the D (6 bases). V was clipped by 4 bases and J by 3 bases, with 7 bases between them. CDR3 length: 12 residues. In germline, CDR1 is MGHRA, CDR2 YSYEKL. The CDR3 coding sequence is TGCGCCAGCAGCCCGGACAGCTACGAGCAGTACTTC. Translating it yields CASSPDSYEQYF.

The rearrangement joins TRBV9 to TRBJ2-7; D possibly corresponds to TRBD2 (5 bases). Germline-derived CDR1 and CDR2 are SGDLS and YYNGEE. The CDR3 has 11 amino acids. The V end was cut by 3 bases, the J end by 6 bases, with 7 bases between. In nucleotides, the CDR3 is TGTGCCAGCAGCGGAGGGTCCGAGCAGTACTTC. This translates into CASSGGSEQYF. Variable domain in full (rest from reference TRBV9 and TRBJ2-7): DSGVTQTPKHLITATGQRVTLRCSPRSGDLSVYWYQQSLDQGLQFLIQYYNGEERAKGNILERFSAQQFPDLHSELNLSSLELGDSALYFCASSGGSEQYFGPGTRLTVT.

The chain joins TRBV28 to TRBJ2-3, with a tentative D call TRBD2 (6 bases). Germline assignment: CDR1 MDHEN and CDR2 SYDVKM. The V end was cut by 5 bases, the J end by 6 bases, with 18 bases between. The CDR3 has 15 amino acids. Here the CDR3 reads CASSLTGTAGDTQYF. The CDR3 DNA is TGTGCCAGCAGTCTCACCGGGACTGCGGGGGATACGCAGTATTTT. Combining the CDR3 with reference TRBV28 and TRBJ2-3 gives the whole variable domain DVKVTQSSRYLVKRTGEKVFLECVQDMDHENMFWYRQDPGLGLRLIYFSYDVKMKEKGDIPEGYSVSREKKERFSLILESASTNQTSMYLCASSLTGTAGDTQYFGPGTRLTVL.